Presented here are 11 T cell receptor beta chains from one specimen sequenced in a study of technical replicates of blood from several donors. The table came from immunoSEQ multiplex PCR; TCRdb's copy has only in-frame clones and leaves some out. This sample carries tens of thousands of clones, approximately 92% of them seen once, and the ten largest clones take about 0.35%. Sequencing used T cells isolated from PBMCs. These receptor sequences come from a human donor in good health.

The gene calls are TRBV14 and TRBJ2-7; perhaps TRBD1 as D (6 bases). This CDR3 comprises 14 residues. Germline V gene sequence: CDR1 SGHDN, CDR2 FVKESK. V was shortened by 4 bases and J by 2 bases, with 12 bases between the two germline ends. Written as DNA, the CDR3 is TGTGCCAGCAGCCCTCAGGGGATCACCTACGAGCAGTACTTC. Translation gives CASSPQGITYEQYF.

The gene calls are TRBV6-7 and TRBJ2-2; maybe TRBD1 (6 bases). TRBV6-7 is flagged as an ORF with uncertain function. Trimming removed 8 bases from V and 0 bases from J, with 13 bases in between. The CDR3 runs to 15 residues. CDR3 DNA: TGTGCCAGCGGACGGGACACAGCGAACACCGGGGAGCTGTTTTTT. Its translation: CASGRDTANTGELFF.

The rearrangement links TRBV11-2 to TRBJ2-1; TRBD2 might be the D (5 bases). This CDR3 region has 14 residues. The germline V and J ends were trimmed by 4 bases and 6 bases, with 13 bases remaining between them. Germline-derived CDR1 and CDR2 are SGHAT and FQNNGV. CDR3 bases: TGTGCCAGCAGCTCCCGTCCTAGCTCCAATGAGCAGTTCTTC. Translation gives CASSSRPSSNEQFF.

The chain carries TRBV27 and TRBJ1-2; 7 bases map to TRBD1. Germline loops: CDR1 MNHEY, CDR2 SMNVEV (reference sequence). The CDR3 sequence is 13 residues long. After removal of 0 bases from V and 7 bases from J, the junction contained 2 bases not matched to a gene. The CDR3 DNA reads TGTGCCAGCAGTTTATCAAGACAGGGTGGCTACACCTTC. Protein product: CASSLSRQGGYTF.

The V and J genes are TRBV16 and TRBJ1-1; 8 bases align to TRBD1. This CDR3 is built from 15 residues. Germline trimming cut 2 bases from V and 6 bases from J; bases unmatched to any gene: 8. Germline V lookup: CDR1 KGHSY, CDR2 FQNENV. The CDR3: CASSQPDRGRAEAFF. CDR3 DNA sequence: TGTGCCAGCAGCCAACCCGACAGGGGTCGGGCTGAAGCTTTCTTT.

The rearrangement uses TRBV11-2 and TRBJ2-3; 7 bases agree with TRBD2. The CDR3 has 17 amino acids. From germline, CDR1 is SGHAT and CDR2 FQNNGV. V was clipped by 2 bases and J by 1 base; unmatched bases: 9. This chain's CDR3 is CASSLLGGSAGTDTQYF. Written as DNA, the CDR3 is TGTGCCAGCAGCTTACTTGGCGGGAGTGCGGGCACAGATACGCAGTATTTT.

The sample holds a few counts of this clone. CDR3 sequence: CASSPQGSEQYF. DNA for the CDR3: TGTGCCAGCAGCCCACAGGGGAGCGAGCAGTACTTC. J is TRBJ2-7 and V is TRBV11-3; 7 nucleotides align to TRBD1. The CDR3 is 12 amino acids. Trimming at V came to 5 bases and at J to 6 bases, leaving 4 bases not matched to a gene. Germline CDR1 and CDR2: SGHNT and YENEEA.

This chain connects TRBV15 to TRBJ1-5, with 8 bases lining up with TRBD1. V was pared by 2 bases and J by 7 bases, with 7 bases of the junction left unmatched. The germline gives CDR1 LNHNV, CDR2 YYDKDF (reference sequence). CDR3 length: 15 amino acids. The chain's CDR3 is CATSRRTGTGQPQHF. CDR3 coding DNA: TGTGCCACCAGCAGAAGGACAGGGACCGGGCAGCCCCAGCATTTT.

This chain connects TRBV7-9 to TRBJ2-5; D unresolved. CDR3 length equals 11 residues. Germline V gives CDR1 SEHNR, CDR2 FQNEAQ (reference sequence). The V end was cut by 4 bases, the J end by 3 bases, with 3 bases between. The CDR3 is CASSSKETQYF. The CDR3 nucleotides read TGTGCCAGCAGCTCCAAAGAGACCCAGTACTTC.

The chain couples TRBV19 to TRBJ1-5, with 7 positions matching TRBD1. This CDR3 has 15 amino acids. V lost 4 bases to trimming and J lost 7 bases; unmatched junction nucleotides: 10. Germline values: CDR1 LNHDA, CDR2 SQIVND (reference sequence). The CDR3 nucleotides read TGTGCCAGTAGTAGGAACGGACAGGACGGCCAGCCCCAGCATTTT. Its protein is CASSRNGQDGQPQHF.

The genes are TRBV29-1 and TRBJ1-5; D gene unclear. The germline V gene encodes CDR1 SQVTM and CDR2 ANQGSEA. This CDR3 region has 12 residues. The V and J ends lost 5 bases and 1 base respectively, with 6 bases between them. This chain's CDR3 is CSVIESNQPQHF. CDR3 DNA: TGCAGCGTTATAGAAAGCAATCAGCCCCAGCATTTT.